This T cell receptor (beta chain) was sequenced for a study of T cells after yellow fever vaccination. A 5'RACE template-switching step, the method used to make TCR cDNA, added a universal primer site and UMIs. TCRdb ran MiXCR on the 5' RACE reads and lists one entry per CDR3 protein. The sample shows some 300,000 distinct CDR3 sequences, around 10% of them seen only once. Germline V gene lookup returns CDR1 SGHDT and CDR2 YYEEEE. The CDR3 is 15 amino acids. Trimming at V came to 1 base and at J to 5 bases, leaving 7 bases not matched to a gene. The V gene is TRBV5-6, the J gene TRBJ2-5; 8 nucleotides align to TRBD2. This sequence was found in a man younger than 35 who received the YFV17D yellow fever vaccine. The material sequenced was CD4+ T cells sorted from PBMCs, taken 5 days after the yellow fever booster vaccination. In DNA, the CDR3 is TGTGCCAGCAGCTTGATTGGGACTAGTAGGGAGACCCAGTACTTC. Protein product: CASSLIGTSRETQYF.